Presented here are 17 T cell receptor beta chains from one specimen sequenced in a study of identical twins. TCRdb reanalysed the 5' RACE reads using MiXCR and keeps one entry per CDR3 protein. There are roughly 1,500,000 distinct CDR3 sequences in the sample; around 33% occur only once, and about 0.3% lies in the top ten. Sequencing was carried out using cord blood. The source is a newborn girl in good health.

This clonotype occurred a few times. The CDR3 nucleotides are TGTGCCAGCGGACGGATCTCCTACGAGCAGTACTTC. This sequence encodes CASGRISYEQYF. The chain is built from TRBV28 and TRBJ2-7; no definite D call. The V gene lost 8 bases and the J gene lost 0 bases, with 8 bases spanning the gap. Germline V gene lookup returns CDR1 MDHEN and CDR2 SYDVKM. The CDR3 sequence is 12 residues long.

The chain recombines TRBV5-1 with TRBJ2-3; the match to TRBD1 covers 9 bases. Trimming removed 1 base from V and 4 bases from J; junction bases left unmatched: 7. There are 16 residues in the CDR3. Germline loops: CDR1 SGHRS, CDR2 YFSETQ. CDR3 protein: CASSLLRGQGADTQYF. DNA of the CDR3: TGCGCCAGCAGCTTGTTAAGGGGACAGGGCGCAGATACGCAGTATTTT.

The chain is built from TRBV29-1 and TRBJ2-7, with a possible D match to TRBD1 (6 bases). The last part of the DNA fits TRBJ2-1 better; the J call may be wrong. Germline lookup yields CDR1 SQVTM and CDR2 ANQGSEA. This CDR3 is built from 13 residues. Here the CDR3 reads CSVEKDSSYEQFF. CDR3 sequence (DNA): TGCAGCGTTGAGAAGGACAGCTCCTACGAGCAGTTCTTC.

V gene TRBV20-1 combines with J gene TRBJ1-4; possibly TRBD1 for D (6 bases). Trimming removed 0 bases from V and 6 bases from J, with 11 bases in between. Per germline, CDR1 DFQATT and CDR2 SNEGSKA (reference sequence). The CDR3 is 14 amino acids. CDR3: CSARDLRQDEKLFF. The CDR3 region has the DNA TGCAGTGCTAGAGATCTCCGACAGGATGAAAAACTGTTTTTT.

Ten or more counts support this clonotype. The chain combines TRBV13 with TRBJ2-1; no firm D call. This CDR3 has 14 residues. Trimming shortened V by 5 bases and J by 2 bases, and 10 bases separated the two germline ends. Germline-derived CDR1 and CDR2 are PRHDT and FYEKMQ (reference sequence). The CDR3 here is CASSRLETYNEQFF. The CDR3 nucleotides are TGTGCCAGCAGCCGTCTAGAAACCTACAATGAGCAGTTCTTC.

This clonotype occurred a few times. CDR3 in DNA: TGTGCCATCGGGGCAGTGAACACTGAAGCTTTCTTT. This translates into CAIGAVNTEAFF. This chain connects TRBV10-3 to TRBJ1-1; D is perhaps TRBD1 (5 bases). Germline CDR1 ENHRY, CDR2 SYGVKD. The CDR3 extends over 12 amino acids. The V end was cut by 8 bases, the J end by 0 bases, with 7 bases between.

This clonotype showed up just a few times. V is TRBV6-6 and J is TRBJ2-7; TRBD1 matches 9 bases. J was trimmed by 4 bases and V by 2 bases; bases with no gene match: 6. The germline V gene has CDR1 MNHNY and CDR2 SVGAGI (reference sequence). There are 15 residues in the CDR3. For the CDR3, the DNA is TGTGCCAGCAGTTACGGGGACAGGGAAAGGTACGAGCAGTACTTC. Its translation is CASSYGDRERYEQYF.

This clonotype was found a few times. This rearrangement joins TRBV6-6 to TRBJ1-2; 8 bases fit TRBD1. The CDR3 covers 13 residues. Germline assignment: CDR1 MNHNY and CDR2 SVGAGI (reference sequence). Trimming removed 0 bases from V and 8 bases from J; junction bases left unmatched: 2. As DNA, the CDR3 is TGTGCCAGCAGTTACTCGACAGGGGAAGGCTACACCTTC. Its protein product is CASSYSTGEGYTF.

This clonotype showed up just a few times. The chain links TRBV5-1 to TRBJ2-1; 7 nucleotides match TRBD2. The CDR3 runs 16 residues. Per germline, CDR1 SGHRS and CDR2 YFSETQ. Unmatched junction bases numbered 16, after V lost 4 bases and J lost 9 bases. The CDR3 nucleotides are TGCGCCAGCAGCCCCCTCCGCGGGAGCATTTTCGGTGAGCAGTTCTTC. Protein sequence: CASSPLRGSIFGEQFF.

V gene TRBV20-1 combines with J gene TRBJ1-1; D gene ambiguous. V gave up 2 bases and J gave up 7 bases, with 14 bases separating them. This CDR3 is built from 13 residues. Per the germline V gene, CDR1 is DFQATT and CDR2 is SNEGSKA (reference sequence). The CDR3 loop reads CSARKAGWSEAFF. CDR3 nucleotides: TGCAGTGCTAGAAAGGCGGGGTGGAGTGAAGCTTTCTTT.

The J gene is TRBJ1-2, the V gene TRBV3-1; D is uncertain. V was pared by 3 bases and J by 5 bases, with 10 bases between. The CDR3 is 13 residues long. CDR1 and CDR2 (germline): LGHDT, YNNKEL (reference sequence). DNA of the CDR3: TGTGCCAGCAGCCAGCTCTCGGCTTATGGCTACACCTTC. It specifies CASSQLSAYGYTF.

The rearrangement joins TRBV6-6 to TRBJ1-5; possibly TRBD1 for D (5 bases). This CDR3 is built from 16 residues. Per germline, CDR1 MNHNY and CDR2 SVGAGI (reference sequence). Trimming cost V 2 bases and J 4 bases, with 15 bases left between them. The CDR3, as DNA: TGTGCCAGCAGTTACCCGCACCGGGACGGTAATCAGCCCCAGCATTTT. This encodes CASSYPHRDGNQPQHF.

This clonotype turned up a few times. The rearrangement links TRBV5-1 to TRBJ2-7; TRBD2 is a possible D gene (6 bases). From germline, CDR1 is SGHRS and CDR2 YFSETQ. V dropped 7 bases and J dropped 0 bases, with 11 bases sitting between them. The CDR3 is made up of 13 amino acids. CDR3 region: CASASAISYEQYF. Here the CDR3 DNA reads TGCGCCAGCGCTAGCGCGATCTCCTACGAGCAGTACTTC.

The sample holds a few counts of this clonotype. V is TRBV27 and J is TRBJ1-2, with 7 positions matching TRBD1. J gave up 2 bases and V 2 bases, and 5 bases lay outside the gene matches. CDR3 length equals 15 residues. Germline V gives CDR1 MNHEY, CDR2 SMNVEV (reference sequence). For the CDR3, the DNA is TGTGCCAGCAGTTTAAGGGGACAGACCAACTATGGCTACACCTTC. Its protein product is CASSLRGQTNYGYTF.

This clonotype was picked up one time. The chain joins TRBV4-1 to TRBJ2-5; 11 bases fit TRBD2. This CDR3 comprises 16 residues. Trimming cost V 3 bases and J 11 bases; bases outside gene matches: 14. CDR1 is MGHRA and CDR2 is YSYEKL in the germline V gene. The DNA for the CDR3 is TGCGCCAGCAGCCACCTTAGCGGGAGGGGGAACAATGAGCAGTACTTC. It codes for CASSHLSGRGNNEQYF.

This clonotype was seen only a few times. This CDR3 is CASSLLGRPSYNEQFF. DNA of the CDR3: TGTGCCAGCAGTTTACTCGGGAGGCCCTCTTACAATGAGCAGTTCTTC. The genes are TRBV27 and TRBJ2-1; 7 bases fit TRBD2. The CDR3 is 16 amino acids. Trimming took 2 bases from V and 4 from J; bases not matched to a gene: 8. Germline CDR1 reads MNHEY; CDR2 reads SMNVEV (reference sequence).

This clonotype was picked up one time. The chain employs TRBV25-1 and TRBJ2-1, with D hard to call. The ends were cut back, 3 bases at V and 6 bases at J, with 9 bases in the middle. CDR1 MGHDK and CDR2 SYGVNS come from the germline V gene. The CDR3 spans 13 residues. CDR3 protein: CASSDWDSNEQFF. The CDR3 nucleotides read TGTGCCAGCAGTGACTGGGATAGCAATGAGCAGTTCTTC.